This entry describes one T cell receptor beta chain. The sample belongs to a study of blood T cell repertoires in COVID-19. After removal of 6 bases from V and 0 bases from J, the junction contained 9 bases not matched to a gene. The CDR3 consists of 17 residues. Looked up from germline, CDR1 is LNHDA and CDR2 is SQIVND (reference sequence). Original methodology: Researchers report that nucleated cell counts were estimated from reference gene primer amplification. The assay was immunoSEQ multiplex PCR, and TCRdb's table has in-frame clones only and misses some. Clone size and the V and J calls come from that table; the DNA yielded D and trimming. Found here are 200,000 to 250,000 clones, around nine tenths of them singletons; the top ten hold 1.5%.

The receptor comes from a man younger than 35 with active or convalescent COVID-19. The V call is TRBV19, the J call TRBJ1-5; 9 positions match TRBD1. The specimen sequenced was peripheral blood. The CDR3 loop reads CASSPPDRGASNQPQHF. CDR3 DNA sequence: TGTGCCAGTAGCCCTCCCGACAGGGGGGCTAGCAATCAGCCCCAGCATTTT.